The next 25 T cell receptor beta chains were all read from a single sample in a study of T cell repertoires in cytomegalovirus infection. TCRdb re-called the reads through MiXCR, storing one row per CDR3 protein. The sample comprises 750,000 to 950,000 distinct CDR3 sequences, 25% to 35% of which are singletons, and around 13% rests with the top ten. Their target antigens are unknown. The source was cultured CD8+ T cells from PBMCs, collected from culture after CMV antigen stimulation. The receptor set was obtained from a human donor in good health (CMV status not recorded). Some clones in this sample may be carry-over from other donors' samples.

The gene calls are TRBV2 and TRBJ2-2; 8 bases align to TRBD2. The germline gives CDR1 SNHLY, CDR2 FYNNEI. This CDR3 region has 16 residues. J lost 2 bases, V lost 6 bases, and 8 bases had no gene match. CDR3 sequence reads: CASRMSGGPNTGELFF. CDR3 nucleotides: TGTGCCAGCAGGATGAGCGGGGGCCCAAACACCGGGGAGCTGTTTTTT.

This clonotype appeared many times. This chain connects TRBV7-2 to TRBJ1-2; D is ambiguous. The V gene's germline CDR1 is SGHTA and CDR2 FQGNSA. The V gene lost 4 bases and the J gene lost 6 bases, with 15 bases spanning the gap. This CDR3 comprises 14 residues. The CDR3 coding sequence is TGTGCCAGCAGCTCCTGGGCCTCGGGGAATGGCTACACCTTC. Encoded protein: CASSSWASGNGYTF.

The V and J genes are TRBV6-1 and TRBJ2-7; D perhaps matches TRBD2 (6 bases). Germline V gene lookup returns CDR1 MNHNS and CDR2 SASEGT. This CDR3 is 15 amino acids long. Deletions cut 4 bases from V and 0 bases from J, with 13 bases between. The CDR3 protein is CASSVLADSSYEQYF. CDR3 nucleotide sequence: TGTGCCAGCAGTGTTTTAGCGGATTCCTCCTACGAGCAGTACTTC.

In its sample, this clonotype was seen many times. The chain recombines TRBV6-2 or TRBV6-3 with TRBJ2-7; D is ambiguous. Trimming left V 4 bases short and J 3 bases short, with 10 bases between. The CDR3 runs 13 residues. Germline assignment: CDR1 MNHEY and CDR2 SVGEGT. DNA for the CDR3: TGTGCCAGCAGTTCCGCGTCAGGCTACGAGCAGTACGTC. It is translated as CASSSASGYEQYV.

CDR3 DNA: TGTGCCAGCAGTTACGGGACAGGGGGGGGGAGCACTGAAGCTTTCTTT. Translated, it gives CASSYGTGGGSTEAFF. The rearrangement links TRBV6-6 to TRBJ1-1, with 11 nucleotides matching TRBD1. In germline, CDR1 is MNHNY, CDR2 SVGAGI (reference sequence). The CDR3 consists of 16 residues. V shed 2 bases, J shed 4 bases, and the junction held 6 bases outside the gene matches.

The chain recombines TRBV20-1 with TRBJ2-3, with 10 bases identical to TRBD2. Germline trimming cut 0 bases from V and 6 bases from J; bases unmatched to any gene: 9. This CDR3 has 16 amino acids. Germline V gives CDR1 DFQATT, CDR2 SNEGSKA (reference sequence). CDR3 coding DNA: TGCAGTGCTAGAGACCTGACTAGCGGGCGTCCCGATACGCAGTATTTT. Amino acid sequence: CSARDLTSGRPDTQYF.

The chain couples TRBV7-8 to TRBJ2-7; TRBD2 agrees at 7 bases. The CDR3 consists of 12 residues. Germline CDR1 reads SGHVS; CDR2 reads FQNEAQ. Trimming removed 5 bases from V and 7 bases from J; junction bases left unmatched: 5. Here the CDR3 reads CASSPGLEEQYV. In DNA, the CDR3 is TGTGCCAGCAGCCCCGGACTAGAGGAGCAGTACGTC.

This clonotype was observed at least ten times. The genes are TRBV7-8 and TRBJ1-1; D is possibly TRBD1 (6 bases). Germline CDR1 is SGHVS and CDR2 is FQNEAQ. This CDR3 is 18 amino acids long. Trimming left V 4 bases short and J 2 bases short, with 23 bases between. CDR3 loop: CASSSAPNPLRGNTEAFF. The CDR3 DNA sequence: TGTGCCAGCAGCTCAGCGCCTAATCCACTCAGGGGTAACACTGAAGCTTTCTTT.

This sequence joins TRBV4-1 and TRBJ2-3, with 8 bases that match TRBD2. V was clipped by 0 bases and J by 2 bases; unmatched bases: 4. Germline V CDR1 and CDR2: MGHRA, YSYEKL. The CDR3 is 16 amino acids. The DNA of the CDR3 is TGCGCCAGCAGCCAAGAACAGCGGGGGCCCACAGATACGCAGTATTTT. This translates into CASSQEQRGPTDTQYF.

In its sample, this clonotype was seen a few times. The genes are TRBV6-6 and TRBJ1-1; 7 bases are shared with TRBD1. The V gene's germline CDR1 is MNHNY and CDR2 SVGAGI (reference sequence). V lost 7 bases to trimming and J lost 3 bases; unmatched junction nucleotides: 11. The CDR3 loop spans 15 amino acids. The CDR3 loop is CASILQGRVDTEAFF. CDR3 coding DNA: TGTGCCAGCATTCTACAGGGGCGAGTGGACACTGAAGCTTTCTTT.

As regards this clonotype: One junction end does not reproduce the germline sequence, and a read error may be involved. This sequence joins TRBV13 and TRBJ1-6; no firm D call. The germline gives CDR1 PRHDT, CDR2 FYEKMQ (reference sequence). This CDR3 region has 14 residues. In DNA, the CDR3 is TGTGCCAGCAGCCCCAGAGGAGAAAGCGCACCGATCTGCTTT. This encodes CASSPRGESAPICF.

This clonotype was picked up a small number of times. The V call is TRBV19, the J call TRBJ1-3; D gene ambiguous. This CDR3 region has 15 residues. The germline gives CDR1 LNHDA, CDR2 SQIVND (reference sequence). The germline V and J ends were trimmed by 4 bases and 5 bases, with 15 bases remaining between them. CDR3: CASSTSYARRNTIYF. In nucleotides, the CDR3 is TGTGCCAGTAGTACCTCCTATGCCCGTCGAAACACCATATATTTT.

This clonotype occurred many times. V gene TRBV7-6 combines with J gene TRBJ1-4, with D unclear. The germline V gene has CDR1 SGHVS and CDR2 FNYEAQ. Trimming left V 4 bases short and J 8 bases short, with 14 bases between. The CDR3 loop spans 14 amino acids. The CDR3 nucleotides are TGTGCCAGCAGCTACGATCATGACGCGGAAAAACTGTTTTTT. Translating it yields CASSYDHDAEKLFF.

This clonotype turned up a few times. The chain combines TRBV27 with TRBJ2-5; D is ambiguous. CDR1 and CDR2 (germline): MNHEY, SMNVEV (reference sequence). Trimming removed 2 bases at V and 5 bases at J, with 9 bases between. The CDR3 has 13 amino acids. The CDR3 DNA reads as TGTGCCAGCAGTTTAAGAAGCCCGGAGACCCAGTACTTC. It encodes CASSLRSPETQYF.

V gene TRBV12-3 or TRBV12-4 combines with J gene TRBJ1-2; no reliable D call. V was pared by 7 bases and J by 2 bases, with 14 bases between. CDR3 length equals 14 residues. The DNA for the CDR3 is TGTGCCAGCACCCCACGATTGAGGAACTATGGCTACACCTTC. Amino acids: CASTPRLRNYGYTF.

This clonotype was counted many times. This chain joins TRBV5-6 and TRBJ1-2, with D hard to call. The CDR3 has 15 residues. Deletions cut 4 bases from V and 4 bases from J, with 17 bases between. CDR1 is SGHDT and CDR2 is YYEEEE in the germline V gene. CDR3 protein: CASSPTTRNAYGYTF. DNA of the CDR3: TGTGCCAGCAGCCCGACGACACGAAACGCCTATGGCTACACCTTC.

This clonotype was observed many times. The chain joins TRBV7-9 to TRBJ1-6; D is possibly TRBD1 (5 bases). This CDR3 is 17 amino acids long. Trimming shortened V by 0 bases and J by 7 bases, and 16 bases separated the two germline ends. CDR1 is SEHNR, CDR2 FQNEAQ, per germline (reference sequence). As DNA, the CDR3 is TGTGCCAGCAGCTTAGCCCACCGGGACCCAGACAATTCACCCCTCCACTTT. As protein: CASSLAHRDPDNSPLHF.

The chain employs TRBV6-8 and TRBJ1-2; the D gene is possibly TRBD1 (5 bases). V was clipped by 5 bases and J by 4 bases, with 11 bases between them. The CDR3 runs 13 residues. In germline, CDR1 is MNHGY, CDR2 SAAAGT. The CDR3 nucleotides are TGTGCCAGCAGTCCGGACAAGACCTATGGCTACACCTTC. Protein: CASSPDKTYGYTF.

The rearrangement joins TRBV14 to TRBJ2-2; perhaps TRBD1 as D (5 bases). This CDR3 is built from 18 residues. V lost 0 bases and J lost 0, with 14 bases in between. CDR1 is SGHDN and CDR2 is FVKESK in the germline V gene. CDR3 protein: CASSQEWAGWANTGELFF. CDR3 DNA sequence: TGTGCCAGCAGCCAAGAATGGGCAGGGTGGGCGAACACCGGGGAGCTGTTTTTT.

The J gene is TRBJ1-5, the V gene TRBV4-1; D remains unclear. This CDR3 is built from 13 residues. V was cut by 1 base and J by 7 bases, with 8 bases left in between. Germline CDR1 and CDR2: MGHRA and YSYEKL. The CDR3 DNA reads TGCGCCAGCAGCCAAGTATTGGGGCAGCCCCAGCATTTT. Translation gives CASSQVLGQPQHF.

Points on this clonotype: A much larger clone lies one base from this, so it may be a read error. V is TRBV12-3 or TRBV12-4 and J is TRBJ1-2, with D perhaps matching TRBD1 (5 bases). V lost 5 bases to trimming and J lost 4 bases, with 8 bases between them. This CDR3 contains 12 residues. This CDR3 is CASSTDSYGYTF. CDR3 sequence (DNA): TGTGCCAGCAGTACCGACAGCTATGGCTACACCTTC.

This clonotype has just a few counts. The CDR3 nucleotides read TGCGCCAGCAGGATGACAGAGGACTATGGCTACACCTTC. Translation: CASRMTEDYGYTF. This chain uses TRBV10-2 with TRBJ1-2, with a weak D call TRBD1 (5 bases). The CDR3 is 13 residues long. The V gene lost 6 bases and the J gene lost 3 bases, with 11 bases spanning the gap. The germline gives CDR1 WSHSY, CDR2 SAAADI.

This chain connects TRBV20-1 to TRBJ2-7; 8 positions agree with TRBD1. Germline V CDR1 and CDR2: DFQATT, SNEGSKA (reference sequence). The CDR3 totals 11 residues. The ends lost 6 bases at V and 6 bases at J; junction bases unmatched: 4. CDR3 protein: CSAEGTGEQYF. Written as DNA, the CDR3 is TGCAGTGCCGAAGGGACAGGCGAGCAGTACTTC.

This clonotype was counted a few times. V usage is TRBV11-1 and J usage is TRBJ2-1, with D hard to call. V was cut by 0 bases and J by 3 bases, with 15 bases left in between. This CDR3 spans 17 amino acids. CDR1 is SGHAT and CDR2 is FQDESV in the germline V gene (reference sequence). This CDR3 is CASSLAGWAGRYNEQFF. CDR3 nucleotide sequence: TGTGCCAGCAGCTTAGCGGGGTGGGCCGGGCGCTACAATGAGCAGTTCTTC.

DNA of the CDR3: TGTGCCACCAGTGATAGGGGCCAAAACCAAGAGACCCAGTACTTC. This gives the protein CATSDRGQNQETQYF. This chain connects TRBV24-1 to TRBJ2-5, with D possibly matching TRBD1 (5 bases). The CDR3 is 15 amino acids. Trimming took 3 bases from V and 0 from J, leaving 10 bases between them. Germline CDR1 KGHDR, CDR2 SFDVKD.